These 32 T cell receptor beta chains were all obtained from the same sample, sequenced in a study of glioma-infiltrating T cells after dendritic cell vaccination. The assay was immunoSEQ multiplex PCR, and TCRdb's table has in-frame clones only and misses some. Here the sample spans tens of thousands of clones, roughly 91% being singletons. Time point indicated: after dendritic cell vaccination, including at tumor progression/relapse. The sample in question was blood, obtained after dendritic cell vaccination. The receptors here all came from a human donor with glioblastoma.

The chain combines TRBV7-9 with TRBJ2-4, with D possibly being TRBD1 (5 bases). Per the germline V gene, CDR1 is SEHNR and CDR2 is FQNEAQ (reference sequence). The CDR3 spans 13 residues. V was shortened by 3 bases and J by 8 bases, with 11 bases between the two germline ends. The CDR3 reads CASSLAGHDIQYF. CDR3 sequence (DNA): TGTGCCAGCAGCTTGGCAGGGCACGACATTCAGTACTTC.

J is TRBJ2-1 and V is TRBV6-6, with 9 bases aligning to TRBD1. This CDR3 has 12 residues. J was trimmed by 9 bases and V by 8 bases; bases with no gene match: 5. The germline V gene has CDR1 MNHNY and CDR2 SVGAGI (reference sequence). The CDR3 nucleotides are TGTGCCAGCCGGGACAGGGTTACTGAGCAGTTCTTC. Translating it yields CASRDRVTEQFF.

CDR3 residues: CASSLEVGTGGTEAFF. CDR3 DNA: TGTGCCAGCAGCTTAGAAGTGGGGACAGGGGGCACTGAAGCTTTCTTT. The chain links TRBV7-2 to TRBJ1-1, with TRBD1 identical over 11 bases. The ends lost 1 base at V and 4 bases at J; junction bases unmatched: 5. CDR3 length: 16 amino acids. Germline assignment: CDR1 SGHTA and CDR2 FQGNSA.

The CDR3 coding sequence is TGCGCCAGCAGCTTCGGCAGCGGCTCCTACGAGCAGTACTTC. As protein: CASSFGSGSYEQYF. The genes are TRBV5-1 and TRBJ2-7; TRBD2 might be the D (5 bases). Germline CDR1 SGHRS, CDR2 YFSETQ. The germline V and J ends were trimmed by 2 bases and 0 bases, with 9 bases remaining between them. The CDR3 spans 14 residues. Drawing the rest from reference TRBV5-1 and TRBJ2-7, the complete variable domain is KAGVTQTPRYLIKTRGQQVTLSCSPISGHRSVSWYQQTPGQGLQFLFEYFSETQRNKGNFPGRFSGRQFSNSRSEMNVSTLELGDSALYLCASSFGSGSYEQYFGPGTRLTVT.

The chain joins TRBV4-1 to TRBJ1-1, with 7 bases fitting TRBD1. With 1 base clipped from V and 7 bases from J, the junction kept 9 bases outside the gene matches. The CDR3 is 15 amino acids. Germline assignment: CDR1 MGHRA and CDR2 YSYEKL. CDR3 nucleotide sequence: TGCGCCAGCAGCCAAGTATCACAGGGGATAGGTGAAGCTTTCTTT. Protein product: CASSQVSQGIGEAFF.

CDR3 loop: CASSKTGLSVYGYTF. The CDR3 region has the DNA TGTGCCAGCAGTAAAACAGGCTTAAGCGTCTATGGCTACACCTTC. The V and J genes are TRBV25-1 and TRBJ1-2; weak D call: TRBD1 (5 bases). There are 15 residues in the CDR3. V lost 5 bases, J lost 4 bases, and 17 bases lay in between. CDR1 and CDR2 from the germline V gene are MGHDK and SYGVNS.

V usage is TRBV6-6 and J usage is TRBJ1-1; D unclear. Germline assignment: CDR1 MNHNY and CDR2 SVGAGI (reference sequence). Trimming pared 5 bases from V and 5 bases from J, leaving 9 bases between. This CDR3 is 12 amino acids long. The DNA for the CDR3 is TGTGCCAGCAGTGAGGGATGGACTGAAGCTTTCTTT. Its protein product is CASSEGWTEAFF.

J is TRBJ1-1 and V is TRBV19; the D gene is possibly TRBD1 (5 bases). Trimming took off 5 bases at V and 8 bases at J, with 15 bases between the two ends. The CDR3 length is 13 residues. Germline V lookup: CDR1 LNHDA, CDR2 SQIVND (reference sequence). The CDR3 bases are TGTGCCAGTAGTTTTCCCGGTAGGGGCGAAGCTTTCTTT. Protein product: CASSFPGRGEAFF.

This rearrangement joins TRBV5-4 to TRBJ2-2; 7 bases match TRBD2. The V and J ends lost 1 base and 3 bases, in that order; junction bases with no gene match: 9. The CDR3 length is 17 residues. CDR1 and CDR2 (germline): SGHNT, YYREEE (reference sequence). Written as DNA, the CDR3 is TGTGCCAGCAGCTTGCCTCGCGGGGGTCGGTACACCGGGGAGCTGTTTTTT. Translation gives CASSLPRGGRYTGELFF.

The chain joins TRBV19 to TRBJ1-3; no firm D call. Looked up from germline, CDR1 is LNHDA and CDR2 is SQIVND (reference sequence). This CDR3 has 13 residues. The ends were cut back, 6 bases at V and 0 bases at J, with 6 bases in the middle. The CDR3 loop reads CASRESSGNTIYF. The CDR3 coding sequence is TGTGCCAGTAGAGAGAGCTCTGGAAACACCATATATTTT.

The chain carries TRBV4-3 and TRBJ1-4; D is ambiguous. Germline V CDR1 and CDR2: LGHNA, YSLEER. Trimming stripped 0 bases from V and 8 bases from J, with 13 bases between. The CDR3 is made up of 15 amino acids. The CDR3 nucleotides read TGCGCCAGCAGCCAAGATCGCGCAGGAGGAGAAAAACTGTTTTTT. It yields the protein CASSQDRAGGEKLFF.

The chain uses TRBV6-1 and TRBJ1-2, with unresolved D. Germline V gene data show CDR1 as MNHNS and CDR2 as SASEGT. The CDR3 consists of 14 residues. Trimming took off 2 bases at V and 7 bases at J, with 14 bases between the two ends. CDR3 amino acids: CASSEQAGSGGYTF. Written as DNA, the CDR3 is TGTGCCAGCAGTGAACAAGCCGGATCGGGTGGCTACACCTTC.

The V call is TRBV30, the J call TRBJ2-1, with 15 bases identical to TRBD2. Trimming took 3 bases from V and 8 from J; bases not matched to a gene: 5. CDR1 is GTSNPN, CDR2 SVGIG, per germline (reference sequence). This CDR3 has 15 amino acids. The CDR3 protein is CAWSYGTSGRYEQFF. CDR3 DNA: TGTGCCTGGAGCTATGGGACTAGCGGGAGGTATGAGCAGTTCTTC.

This clone occurred a few times. The chain employs TRBV7-3 and TRBJ1-5; 9 positions agree with TRBD1. J lost 7 bases, V lost 5 bases, and 3 bases had no gene match. Germline values: CDR1 SGHTA, CDR2 FQGTGA. CDR3 length: 13 amino acids. The CDR3 protein is CASSRDRDQPQHF. CDR3 coding DNA: TGTGCCAGCAGCAGGGACAGGGACCAGCCCCAGCATTTT. Full variable domain (missing parts from reference TRBV7-3 and TRBJ1-5): GAGVSQTPSNKVTEKGKYVELRCDPISGHTALYWYRQSLGQGPEFLIYFQGTGAADDSGLPNDRFFAVRPEGSVSTLKIQRTERGDSAVYLCASSRDRDQPQHFGDGTRLSIL.

The chain has TRBV11-3 and TRBJ2-5; 9 bases align to TRBD1. Germline CDR1 SGHNT, CDR2 YENEEA. V was pared by 0 bases and J by 4 bases, with 12 bases of the junction left unmatched. The CDR3 length is 18 residues. CDR3 in DNA: TGTGCCAGCAGCTTAGATTTATCACACAGGGGGCTGGGAGAGACCCAGTACTTC. This sequence encodes CASSLDLSHRGLGETQYF.

V is TRBV7-7 and J is TRBJ2-3, with D unresolved. This CDR3 is 13 amino acids long. With 0 bases removed from V and 8 bases from J, the gap between germline ends came to 9 bases. Germline CDR1 SSHAT, CDR2 FNYEAQ (reference sequence). The CDR3 DNA reads as TGTGCCAGCAGCTTAGCGGCCAGTTCTACGCAGTATTTT. Translation gives CASSLAASSTQYF. The whole variable domain, remainder taken from reference TRBV7-7 and TRBJ2-3, is GAGVSQSPRYKVTKRGQDVTLRCDPISSHATLYWYQQALGQGPEFLTYFNYEAQPDKSGLPSDRFSAERPEGSISTLTIQRTEQRDSAMYRCASSLAASSTQYFGPGTRLTVL.

The chain employs TRBV29-1 and TRBJ2-3, with no clear D. The CDR3 has 13 amino acids. CDR1 SQVTM and CDR2 ANQGSEA come from the germline V gene. Trimming took off 3 bases at V and 6 bases at J, with 13 bases between the two ends. The CDR3 spells CSVEASLVDTQYF. The CDR3 DNA is TGCAGCGTTGAGGCCTCCCTCGTGGATACGCAGTATTTT.

CDR3 sequence reads: CASRSTSAGYEQYF. CDR3 coding DNA: TGTGCCAGCAGGTCGACTAGCGCAGGGTACGAGCAGTACTTC. V is TRBV2 and J is TRBJ2-7, with TRBD2 identical over 8 bases. The CDR3 totals 14 residues. Germline trimming cut 6 bases from V and 4 bases from J; bases unmatched to any gene: 8. Germline V CDR1 and CDR2: SNHLY, FYNNEI.

V and J are TRBV2 and TRBJ2-2, with 10 bases lining up with TRBD1. CDR3 length equals 15 residues. The J segment lost 4 bases and the V segment lost 4 bases, leaving 3 bases of the junction unmatched. The germline CDR1 and CDR2 sequences are SNHLY and FYNNEI. The CDR3 region is CASSVTGGSTGELFF. The CDR3 nucleotides read TGTGCCAGCAGTGTGACAGGGGGCAGCACCGGGGAGCTGTTTTTT.

This clone has only a few counts. The chain employs TRBV2 and TRBJ2-2; 7 bases match TRBD1. With 6 bases clipped from V and 0 bases from J, the junction kept 4 bases outside the gene matches. This CDR3 spans 15 amino acids. Per germline, CDR1 SNHLY and CDR2 FYNNEI. CDR3 loop: CASSFGTANTGELFF. CDR3 DNA: TGTGCCAGCAGCTTCGGGACAGCGAACACCGGGGAGCTGTTTTTT.

The chain is built from TRBV11-3 and TRBJ2-7; 8 nucleotides match TRBD1. CDR3 length equals 15 residues. CDR1 SGHNT and CDR2 YENEEA come from the germline V gene. V trimming: 3 bases; J trimming: 4 bases; junction bases outside the gene matches: 8. The CDR3 nucleotides are TGTGCCAGCAGCTTCTATAACAGGGGGACGTACGAGCAGTACTTC. This codes for CASSFYNRGTYEQYF.

This rearrangement joins TRBV5-5 to TRBJ2-7; D is possibly TRBD1 (5 bases). Trimming took off 1 base at V and 2 bases at J, with 10 bases between the two ends. Germline loops: CDR1 SGHKS, CDR2 YYEKEE (reference sequence). This CDR3 is 14 amino acids long. In DNA form, the CDR3 reads TGTGCCAGCAGCTTGAGGCAGGACACCTACGAGCAGTACTTC. This gives the protein CASSLRQDTYEQYF.

This sequence joins TRBV9 and TRBJ2-2; TRBD1 agrees at 9 bases. The CDR3 extends over 16 amino acids. V was clipped by 6 bases and J by 4 bases; unmatched bases: 10. Germline V gene lookup returns CDR1 SGDLS and CDR2 YYNGEE. CDR3 protein: CASTQSGTGITGELFF. CDR3 DNA: TGTGCCAGCACCCAATCCGGGACAGGGATCACCGGGGAGCTGTTTTTT.

J is TRBJ1-1 and V is TRBV19; the match to TRBD1 covers 7 bases. CDR1 is LNHDA and CDR2 is SQIVND in the germline V gene (reference sequence). This CDR3 contains 15 residues. V dropped 5 bases and J dropped 3; count of bases not matched to a gene: 9. CDR3 nucleotide sequence: TGTGCCAGTAGTGTAGCAGGGGGTAGGTACACTGAAGCTTTCTTT. Translating it yields CASSVAGGRYTEAFF.

In DNA, the CDR3 is TGTGCCAGCAGTTACTCCGGGACAGGGAATGAAAAACTGTTTTTT. Its protein is CASSYSGTGNEKLFF. The J gene is TRBJ1-4, the V gene TRBV6-5; 9 nucleotides line up with TRBD1. V gave up 0 bases and J gave up 5 bases; unmatched junction bases: 1. The V gene's germline CDR1 is MNHEY and CDR2 SVGAGI. This CDR3 contains 15 residues.

This chain connects TRBV10-3 to TRBJ1-6, with 7 bases matching TRBD1. The CDR3 is made up of 15 amino acids. The V gene end was trimmed by 2 bases and the J gene end by 7 bases; junction bases not matched to a gene: 5. Looked up from germline, CDR1 is ENHRY and CDR2 is SYGVKD. The DNA for the CDR3 is TGTGCCATCAGTGAGGCCGACAGGGAAAATTCACCCCTCCACTTT. The encoded protein is CAISEADRENSPLHF.

J is TRBJ1-2 and V is TRBV18; D is undetermined. Trimming shortened V by 2 bases and J by 0 bases, and 4 bases separated the two germline ends. The germline V gene encodes CDR1 KGHSH and CDR2 LQKENI. The CDR3 sequence is 13 residues long. CDR3: CASSPRANYGYTF. The DNA for the CDR3 is TGTGCCAGCTCACCAAGAGCTAACTATGGCTACACCTTC.

The J gene is TRBJ2-7, the V gene TRBV11-1; 8 nucleotides line up with TRBD1. The CDR3 is made up of 15 amino acids. Trimming at V came to 5 bases and at J to 0 bases, leaving 6 bases not matched to a gene. Per the germline V gene, CDR1 is SGHAT and CDR2 is FQDESV (reference sequence). The CDR3 DNA sequence: TGTGCCAGCAGCATTTCCGGGACAGGCTCCTACGAGCAGTACTTC. Amino acids: CASSISGTGSYEQYF.

This clone showed up just once. The chain recombines TRBV7-2 with TRBJ1-2; 7 bases align to TRBD1. With V trimmed by 3 bases and J by 5 bases, 6 bases remained unmatched. CDR1 is SGHTA and CDR2 is FQGNSA in the germline V gene. CDR3 length: 14 amino acids. CDR3 coding DNA: TGTGCCAGCAGCTTGGACAGGTCTGGATATGGCTACACCTTC. This gives the protein CASSLDRSGYGYTF.

The chain has TRBV5-1 and TRBJ2-1; 9 bases are a match to TRBD2. Germline loops: CDR1 SGHRS, CDR2 YFSETQ. Trimming cost V 0 bases and J 0 bases; bases outside gene matches: 4. There are 17 residues in the CDR3. The CDR3 DNA reads TGCGCCAGCAGCTTGGTCCTAGCGGGGAGCTCCTACAATGAGCAGTTCTTC. Residues: CASSLVLAGSSYNEQFF.

This chain connects TRBV20-1 to TRBJ2-5; TRBD1 aligns across 7 bases. In germline, CDR1 is DFQATT, CDR2 SNEGSKA (reference sequence). With V trimmed by 6 bases and J by 5 bases, 0 bases remained unmatched. CDR3 length: 10 amino acids. CDR3 protein: CSARGETQYF. In DNA form, the CDR3 reads TGCAGTGCCAGGGGGGAGACCCAGTACTTC.

The chain joins TRBV30 to TRBJ2-1, with a possible D match to TRBD1 (6 bases). Germline V CDR1 and CDR2: GTSNPN, SVGIG (reference sequence). The CDR3 is 13 residues long. Deletions cut 4 bases from V and 7 bases from J, with 14 bases between. The CDR3 DNA reads as TGTGCCTGGAATAGGGGGTCGATAAATGAGCAGTTCTTC. Its protein is CAWNRGSINEQFF.